This T cell receptor beta chain was documented in a study of tumor and adjacent non-tumor tissue in lung cancer. Broader study findings: Compared with tumor, normal lung showed significantly lower TCR diversity.

The template was RNA from unsorted bulk tissue. CDR3 length: 16 amino acids. Concerning this clonotype itself: The antigen is undetermined. One junction end disagrees with the germline gene, perhaps due to a read error.

A modified ARM-PCR protocol with three rounds of nested PCR amplified TCRbeta. MiXCR, run by TCRdb on the multiplex PCR reads, gives a single entry per CDR3 protein. The repertoire holds about 80,000 distinct CDR3 sequences, with roughly two thirds as singletons. This sequence joins TRBV12-3 or TRBV12-4 and TRBJ2-2, with D possibly being TRBD1 (5 bases). The specimen sequenced was lung tumor tissue. The source of this sequence is a middle-aged woman with non-small cell lung cancer. The CDR3 DNA sequence: TGTGTCAGCAGGGCCGGTGGGGCCCTCCGCACCGGGGAGCTGTTTTTT. It specifies CVSRAGGALRTGELFF.